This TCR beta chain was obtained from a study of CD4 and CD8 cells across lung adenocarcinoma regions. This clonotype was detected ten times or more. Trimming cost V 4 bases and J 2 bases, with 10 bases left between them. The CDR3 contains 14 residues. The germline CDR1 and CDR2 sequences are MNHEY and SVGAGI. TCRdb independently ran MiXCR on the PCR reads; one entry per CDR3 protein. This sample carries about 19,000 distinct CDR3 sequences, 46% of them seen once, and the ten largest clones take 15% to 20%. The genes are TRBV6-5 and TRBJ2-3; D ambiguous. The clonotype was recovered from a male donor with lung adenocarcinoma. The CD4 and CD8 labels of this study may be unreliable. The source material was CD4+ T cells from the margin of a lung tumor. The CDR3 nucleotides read TGTGCCAGCAGTTTTTTCGGTGACACAGATACGCAGTATTTT. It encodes CASSFFGDTDTQYF.